The 2 T cell receptor beta chains in this list originate from one sample, sequenced in a study of blood T cell repertoires in COVID-19. The protocol was immunoSEQ multiplex PCR, while the TCRdb copy is restricted to in-frame clones and leaves out a portion. The table records 250,000 to 300,000 clones, around 87% of them present only once. Sequenced material: peripheral blood. These receptors originate from a woman aged 55-69 years with COVID-19, enrolled during active disease.

In its sample, this clone was seen a few times. This sample also contains other DNA sequences that code for the same CDR3. The V and J genes are TRBV6-5 and TRBJ1-1; D gene ambiguous. This CDR3 has 11 amino acids. Trimming took 5 bases from V and 4 from J, leaving 5 bases between them. Germline assignment: CDR1 MNHEY and CDR2 SVGAGI. The CDR3 DNA reads as TGTGCCAGCAGTACATTCACTGAAGCTTTCTTT. Translating gives CASSTFTEAFF.

The chain couples TRBV7-9 to TRBJ1-1, with D perhaps matching TRBD1 (6 bases). The CDR3 totals 14 residues. V was trimmed by 6 bases and J by 6 bases, leaving 17 bases between them. Germline-derived CDR1 and CDR2 are SEHNR and FQNEAQ (reference sequence). The CDR3 sequence: CASSSGTGGAEAFF. The CDR3 DNA is TGTGCCAGCAGTTCCGGGACGGGGGGCGCTGAAGCTTTCTTT. The entire variable domain, with the rest obtained from reference TRBV7-9 and TRBJ1-1, is as follows: DTGVSQNPRHKITKRGQNVTFRCDPISEHNRLYWYRQTLGQGPEFLTYFQNEAQLEKSRLLSDRFSAERPKGSFSTLEIQRTEQGDSAMYLCASSSGTGGAEAFFGQGTRLTVV.